The 14 T cell receptor beta chains below were found in one sample sequenced in a study of cytomegalovirus exposure and HLA in healthy donors (dated by TCRdb to the late 2010s). The method behind the library was the immunoSEQ multiplex PCR assay. For the multiplex PCR, a mixture combining 60 forward primers for TCR Vbeta segments and 13 reverse primers for TCR Jbeta segments was used. TCRdb obtained this table from immuneACCESS and retained in-frame rearrangements with V and J assigned. These tables miss some clones; where compared with another copy, unresolved V genes account for less than half of the shortfall, and the remainder is unexplained. A total of 84,000 or so clones appear in this sample, 75% to 80% of them only once. The top ten clonotypes cover about 4% of the sample. Sequencing used PBMCs. All receptors come from a man aged 25-45 years in good health and CMV-seronegative.

This rearrangement joins TRBV30 to TRBJ2-5, with 11 bases aligning to TRBD2. V shed 0 bases and J 4 bases; nucleotides not matched to a gene: 7. CDR3 length: 16 residues. Per the germline V gene, CDR1 is GTSNPN and CDR2 is SVGIG (reference sequence). This CDR3 reads CAWSVGLAGGLETQYF. The CDR3 DNA reads TGTGCCTGGAGTGTTGGGCTAGCGGGAGGTCTAGAGACCCAGTACTTC.

The chain has TRBV11-2 and TRBJ2-3; TRBD2 matches at 11 bases. CDR1 and CDR2 from the germline V gene are SGHAT and FQNNGV. The trim removed 5 bases at V and 4 bases at J, leaving 5 bases unmatched. The CDR3 totals 15 residues. CDR3 protein: CASSTLAGAADTQYF. CDR3 coding DNA: TGTGCCAGCAGCACACTAGCGGGAGCGGCAGATACGCAGTATTTT.

V and J are TRBV19 and TRBJ2-1, with 8 bases lining up with TRBD1. This CDR3 region has 14 residues. With 11 bases clipped from V and 9 bases from J, the junction kept 15 bases outside the gene matches. Germline V lookup: CDR1 LNHDA, CDR2 SQIVND (reference sequence). CDR3 sequence reads: CAASETHTGGEQFF. The CDR3 bases are TGTGCCGCATCTGAAACTCACACAGGGGGTGAGCAGTTCTTC. Complete variable domain (other parts from reference TRBV19 and TRBJ2-1): DGGITQSPKYLFRKEGQNVTLSCEQNLNHDAMYWYRQDPGQGLRLIYYSQIVNDFQKGDIAEGYSVSREKKESFPLTVTSAQKNPTAFYLCAASETHTGGEQFFGPGTRLTVL.

The chain recombines TRBV29-1 with TRBJ1-2; D gene uncertain. CDR3 length: 13 amino acids. Looked up from germline, CDR1 is SQVTM and CDR2 is ANQGSEA. V gave up 4 bases and J gave up 2 bases, with 11 bases separating them. The CDR3 loop is CSVVNGINYGYTF. The CDR3, as DNA: TGCAGCGTTGTAAACGGTATAAACTATGGCTACACCTTC. Combining the CDR3 with reference TRBV29-1 and TRBJ1-2 gives the whole variable domain SAVISQKPSRDICQRGTSLTIQCQVDSQVTMMFWYRQQPGQSLTLIATANQGSEATYESGFVIDKFPISRPNLTFSTLTVSNMSPEDSSIYLCSVVNGINYGYTFGSGTRLTVV.

V is TRBV4-1 and J is TRBJ2-1; 10 nucleotides line up with TRBD2. Trimming at V came to 3 bases and at J to 7 bases, leaving 12 bases not matched to a gene. The CDR3 totals 17 residues. Germline-derived CDR1 and CDR2 are MGHRA and YSYEKL. The CDR3 DNA reads TGCGCCAGCAGCCAGGACCAACTAGCGGGAAAAGATAATGAGCAGTTCTTC. Translated: CASSQDQLAGKDNEQFF.

Only one count was recorded for this clone. The chain links TRBV28 to TRBJ2-7; 7 nucleotides match TRBD2. J gave up 5 bases and V 4 bases, and 14 bases lay outside the gene matches. CDR1 is MDHEN and CDR2 is SYDVKM in the germline V gene. This CDR3 has 16 residues. The CDR3 sequence: CASSSLGLVEKNEQYF. For the CDR3, the DNA is TGTGCCAGCAGTTCCCTAGGACTAGTAGAGAAAAACGAGCAGTACTTC.

The V gene is TRBV7-8, the J gene TRBJ2-7; 10 bases fit TRBD2. This CDR3 is 15 amino acids long. Per the germline V gene, CDR1 is SGHVS and CDR2 is FQNEAQ. The V gene end was trimmed by 1 base and the J gene end by 3 bases; junction bases not matched to a gene: 3. The CDR3 here is CASSLEPSGSYEQYF. The CDR3, as DNA: TGTGCCAGCAGCTTAGAGCCTAGCGGGAGCTACGAGCAGTACTTC.

Of note for this clone: Since no conserved phenylalanine or tryptophan closes the CDR3, a read error is the likely cause. The rearrangement uses TRBV7-2 and TRBJ1-2, with 7 bases identical to TRBD1. J was trimmed by 7 bases and V by 5 bases; bases with no gene match: 7. The CDR3 covers 13 residues. The germline CDR1 and CDR2 sequences are SGHTA and FQGNSA. CDR3 in DNA: TGTGCCAGCAGCCCGGACAGGCAGAGTGGCTACACCCTC. Its translation: CASSPDRQSGYTL.

The chain couples TRBV10-3 to TRBJ1-6; 7 bases map to TRBD1. V was pared by 6 bases and J by 5 bases, with 7 bases of the junction left unmatched. From germline, CDR1 is ENHRY and CDR2 SYGVKD. The CDR3 runs to 15 residues. CDR3 DNA: TGTGCCATCAGGAGGACAGGCGATAATAATTCACCCCTCCACTTT. Protein product: CAIRRTGDNNSPLHF.

This clone was seen a few times. In nucleotides, the CDR3 is TGTGCCAGCAGCGTAGGACAGGCCAATCAGCCCCAGCATTTT. As protein: CASSVGQANQPQHF. This chain uses TRBV9 with TRBJ1-5; a possible D gene is TRBD1 (6 bases). Germline-derived CDR1 and CDR2 are SGDLS and YYNGEE. Trimming cost V 0 bases and J 3 bases, with 7 bases left between them. The CDR3 is 14 amino acids.

This sequence joins TRBV6-5 and TRBJ1-1; the D is unclear. V was cut by 1 base and J by 0 bases, with 12 bases left in between. The CDR3 sequence is 16 residues long. Germline V lookup: CDR1 MNHEY, CDR2 SVGAGI. The CDR3 reads CASSYFPGGMNTEAFF. The DNA of the CDR3 is TGTGCCAGCAGTTACTTTCCGGGCGGGATGAACACTGAAGCTTTCTTT.

V gene TRBV5-1 combines with J gene TRBJ1-2; a possible D gene is TRBD1 (6 bases). This CDR3 contains 16 residues. V was trimmed by 1 base and J by 3 bases, leaving 16 bases between them. From germline, CDR1 is SGHRS and CDR2 YFSETQ. The CDR3 DNA follows: TGCGCCAGCAGCTTGATCGACAGGAGAGGTTACTATGGCTACACCTTC. Its translation: CASSLIDRRGYYGYTF.

V and J are TRBV7-9 and TRBJ2-2; D unclear. Trimming pared 6 bases from V and 1 base from J, leaving 12 bases between. The CDR3 is 15 residues long. CDR1 and CDR2 from the germline V gene are SEHNR and FQNEAQ (reference sequence). This CDR3 is CASRRLGENTGELFF. The CDR3 DNA reads TGTGCCAGCAGGCGTCTGGGCGAGAACACCGGGGAGCTGTTTTTT. Combining the CDR3 with reference TRBV7-9 and TRBJ2-2 gives the whole variable domain DTGVSQNPRHKITKRGQNVTFRCDPISEHNRLYWYRQTLGQGPEFLTYFQNEAQLEKSRLLSDRFSAERPKGSFSTLEIQRTEQGDSAMYLCASRRLGENTGELFFGEGSRLTVL.

J is TRBJ1-1 and V is TRBV6-4; D perhaps matches TRBD1 (5 bases). The germline V gene encodes CDR1 MRHNA and CDR2 SNTAGT. The CDR3 loop spans 14 amino acids. The V gene lost 8 bases and the J gene lost 4 bases, with 17 bases spanning the gap. The CDR3 DNA is TGTGCCAGCCGGACACTGCGGGGGAGCACTGAAGCTTTCTTT. Protein sequence: CASRTLRGSTEAFF.